The rows below give T cell receptor beta chains drawn from one sample of a study of blood T cell repertoires in COVID-19. Profiled with immunoSEQ multiplex PCR; TCRdb holds only in-frame clones, not every one. The sample has some 290,000 clones, about nine tenths seen once; the top ten hold 11%. Material: peripheral blood. The receptors were gathered from a woman in her twenties or thirties with COVID-19, enrolled during active disease. CDR3s include the opening cysteine and the closing phenylalanine or tryptophan. A D gene is named only where the DNA matches it firmly.

J	V	D	CDR3	DNA
TRBJ2-7	TRBV5-4	NA	CASSFDRYSYEQYF	TGTGCCAGCAGCTTTGATAGATACTCCTACGAGCAGTACTTC
TRBJ1-6	TRBV5-4	NA	CASSPVGDFSLDSPLHF	TGTGCCAGCAGCCCCGTGGGGGACTTCTCGCTCGATTCACCCCTCCACTTT
TRBJ2-5	TRBV10-1	TRBD1	CASSEGIGQGAIETQYF	TGCGCCAGCAGTGAAGGGATAGGACAGGGGGCGATAGAGACCCAGTACTTC
TRBJ2-7	TRBV5-6	TRBD2	CASSSGLAGAGEQYF	TGTGCCAGCAGCTCCGGACTAGCGGGGGCGGGCGAGCAGTACTTC
TRBJ2-1	TRBV4-1	NA	CASSQAGGYNEQFF	TGCGCCAGCAGCCAAGCTGGAGGGTACAATGAGCAGTTCTTC
TRBJ1-1	TRBV28	NA	CASSLRGGTGAFF	TGTGCCAGCAGTTTAAGGGGGGGCACGGGGGCTTTCTTT
TRBJ2-1	TRBV6-4	TRBD1	CASSPDRVEGDEQFF	TGTGCCAGCAGTCCGGACAGGGTGGAGGGGGATGAGCAGTTCTTC
TRBJ1-2	TRBV9	TRBD1	CASSAKRDRVVGRSYGYTF	TGTGCCAGCAGCGCCAAACGCGACAGGGTAGTCGGAAGAAGCTATGGCTACACCTTC
TRBJ1-1	TRBV7-9	TRBD1	CASSLAYDRANTEAFF	TGTGCCAGCAGCTTAGCGTACGACAGGGCGAACACTGAAGCTTTCTTT
TRBJ2-5	TRBV20-1	NA	CSASRRQWLQETQYF	TGCAGTGCTAGTCGTCGACAGTGGCTACAAGAGACCCAGTACTTC
TRBJ2-5	TRBV7-2	NA	CASSRRVRETQYF	TGTGCCAGCAGCCGCAGGGTGCGGGAGACCCAGTACTTC
TRBJ2-7	TRBV27	TRBD1	CASSWGQGEVYEQYF	TGTGCCAGCAGTTGGGGACAGGGGGAGGTGTACGAGCAGTACTTC
TRBJ1-2	TRBV5-1	NA	CASSLGGNYGYTF	TGCGCCAGCAGCTTAGGGGGTAACTATGGCTACACCTTC